This T cell receptor (beta chain) emerged from a study of CD8+ T cells in alopecia areata. Study-level results: In scalp, tofacitinib significantly decreased clonality and expanded CD8+ clones among the top 100. For baseline CD8+ expansion, any link to response stays uncertain with one nonresponder.

It was cDNA, reverse transcribed from extracted RNA, that served as the sequencing template. Assay: immunoSEQ multiplex PCR; the TCRdb copy retains only in-frame clones and omits some. Among 150,000 to 200,000 clones listed, 53% were seen once. About this clone: Its antigen is unidentified.

Germline CDR1 LGHNA, CDR2 YSLEER. The CDR3 spans 16 residues. The trim removed 4 bases at V and 8 bases at J, leaving 9 bases unmatched. Treatment indicated: oral pan-JAK inhibitor, 5-10 mg twice daily. This clonotype originated in a human donor with alopecia areata. The V call is TRBV4-3, the J call TRBJ2-4; 12 nucleotides match TRBD1. The source was CD8+ T cells sorted from blood, collected at week 24, from a patient treated with tofacitinib. CDR3 amino acids: CASSRVGTGGVDIQYF. DNA for the CDR3: TGCGCCAGCAGCCGGGTAGGGACAGGGGGCGTGGACATTCAGTACTTC.